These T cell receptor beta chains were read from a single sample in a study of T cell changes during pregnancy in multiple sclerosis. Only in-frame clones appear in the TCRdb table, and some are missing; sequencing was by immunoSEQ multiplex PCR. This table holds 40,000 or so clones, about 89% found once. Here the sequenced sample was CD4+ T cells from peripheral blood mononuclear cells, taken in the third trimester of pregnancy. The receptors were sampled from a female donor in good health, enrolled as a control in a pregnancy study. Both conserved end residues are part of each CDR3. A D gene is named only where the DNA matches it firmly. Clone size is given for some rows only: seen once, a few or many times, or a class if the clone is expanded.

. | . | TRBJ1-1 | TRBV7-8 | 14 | TGTGCCAGCAGCACCCAGACAGGGAACACTGAAGCTTTCTTT | CASSTQTGNTEAFF
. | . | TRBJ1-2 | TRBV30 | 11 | TGTGCCTGGATGAGGCGGGATCGCTACACCTTC | CAWMRRDRYTF
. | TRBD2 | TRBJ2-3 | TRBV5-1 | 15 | TGCGCCAGCAGCTTGTCACTAGCGGGAGGCAATACGCAGTATTTT | CASSLSLAGGNTQYF
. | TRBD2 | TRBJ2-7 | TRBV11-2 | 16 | TGTGCCAGCAGCTTAGGGCTAGCGGGAGAACGCTACGAGCAGTACTTC | CASSLGLAGERYEQYF
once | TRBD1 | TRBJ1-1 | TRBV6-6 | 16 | TGTGCCAGCAGTTACACCGAGGGACAGCCTGGCACTGAAGCTTTCTTT | CASSYTEGQPGTEAFF
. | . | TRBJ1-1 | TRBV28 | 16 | TGTGCCAGCAGTTTTCACGGGCGGGGAAGACAAACTGAAGCTTTCTTT | CASSFHGRGRQTEAFF
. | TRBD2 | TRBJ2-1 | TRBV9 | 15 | TGTGCCAGCAGCGTATATCTAGCGGGGTACAATGAGCAGTTCTTC | CASSVYLAGYNEQFF
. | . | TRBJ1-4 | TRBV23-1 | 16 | TGCGCCAGCAGTCAATCGTTAGGCAGCCGAGGCGAAAAACTGTTTTTT | CASSQSLGSRGEKLFF
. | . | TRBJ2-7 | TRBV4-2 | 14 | TGTGCCAGCAGCCAAGATTGGTCTAACTACGAGCAGTACTTC | CASSQDWSNYEQYF
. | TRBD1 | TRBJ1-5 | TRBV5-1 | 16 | TGCGCCAGCCCCGGACAGGGCAAGTATAGCAATCAGCCCCAGCATTTT | CASPGQGKYSNQPQHF
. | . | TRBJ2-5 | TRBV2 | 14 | TGTGCCAGCAGTCGGCTAGTCTCTCAAGAGACCCAGTACTTC | CASSRLVSQETQYF
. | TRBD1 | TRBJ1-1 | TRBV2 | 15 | TGTGCCAGCAGGAGGGGACAGTTTATGAACACTGAAGCTTTCTTT | CASRRGQFMNTEAFF
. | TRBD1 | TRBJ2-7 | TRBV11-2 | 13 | TGTGCCAGCAGCCCGGACAGGGCGGCCGAGCAGTACTTC | CASSPDRAAEQYF
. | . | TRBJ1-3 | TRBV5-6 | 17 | TGTGCCAGCAGCTTGTCGCTAGGGGTTCGCTCTGGAAACACCATATATTTT | CASSLSLGVRSGNTIYF
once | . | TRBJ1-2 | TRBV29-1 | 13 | TGCAGCGTTGAAATTAGCCAGCGAAGTGGCTACACCTTC | CSVEISQRSGYTF
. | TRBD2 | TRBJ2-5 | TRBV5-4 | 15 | TGTGCCAGCTTCCCAGCTAGCGGGGCACAAGAGACCCAGTACTTC | CASFPASGAQETQYF
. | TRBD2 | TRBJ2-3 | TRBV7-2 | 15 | TGTGCCGAAGGGGCTCGGGGGGGCCAAACAGATACGCAGTATTTT | CAEGARGGQTDTQYF
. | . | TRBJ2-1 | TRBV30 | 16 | TGTGCCTGGAGTCACGGTCCCCAAACCTCCTACAATGAGCAGTTCTTC | CAWSHGPQTSYNEQFF
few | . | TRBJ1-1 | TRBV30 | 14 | TGTGCCTGGAGTGTTAAAGGGGCGAACACTGAAGCTTTCTTT | CAWSVKGANTEAFF
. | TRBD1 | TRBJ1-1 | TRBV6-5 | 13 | TGTGCCAGCAGTCAAGGGGACAGGGGGAAAGCTTTCTTT | CASSQGDRGKAFF
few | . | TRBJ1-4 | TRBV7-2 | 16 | TGTGCCAGCAGCCCGAGGGGGGACGGGGGGAATGAAAAACTGTTTTTT | CASSPRGDGGNEKLFF
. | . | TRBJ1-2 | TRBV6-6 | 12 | TGTGCCAGCAGTTACCTCAGGGGTGGCTACACCTTC | CASSYLRGGYTF
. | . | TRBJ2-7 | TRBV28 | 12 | TGTGCCAGCAGTTTAACCCGAGACGAGCAGTACTTC | CASSLTRDEQYF
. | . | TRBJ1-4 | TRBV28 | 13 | TGTGCCAGCAGTTTAGGGGACATCGAAAAACTGTTTTTT | CASSLGDIEKLFF
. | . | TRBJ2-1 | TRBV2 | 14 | TGTGCCAGCAGGCGGGCAGCGCAATACAATGAGCAGTTCTTC | CASRRAAQYNEQFF
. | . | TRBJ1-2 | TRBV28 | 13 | TGTGCCAGCAGCCGTCACAGGGACTATGGCTACACCTTC | CASSRHRDYGYTF
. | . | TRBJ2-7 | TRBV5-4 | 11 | TGTGCCAGCAGTTTCCTCTCCGAGCAGTACTTC | CASSFLSEQYF
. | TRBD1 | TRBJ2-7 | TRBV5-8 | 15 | TGTGCCAGCAGCTTGGACAGGACAGGGGGCTACGAGCAGTACTTC | CASSLDRTGGYEQYF
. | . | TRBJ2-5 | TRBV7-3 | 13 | TGTGCCAGCAGCTTAACTGCGAAAGAGACCCAGTACTTC | CASSLTAKETQYF
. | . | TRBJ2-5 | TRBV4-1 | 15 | TGCGCCAGCAGCCAAGGACGGGGACTCCAAGAGACCCAGTACTTC | CASSQGRGLQETQYF
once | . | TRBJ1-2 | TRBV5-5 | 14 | TGTGCCAGCAGCTGGGGGGACCGTGGGTATGGCTACACCTTC | CASSWGDRGYGYTF
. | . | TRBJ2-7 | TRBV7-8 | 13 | TGTGCCAGCAGACAGTGGCGGGCCGACGAGCAGTACTTC | CASRQWRADEQYF
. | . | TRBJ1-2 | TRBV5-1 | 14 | TGCGCCAGCAGCGCGGAACAGGGTAACTATGGCTACACCTTC | CASSAEQGNYGYTF
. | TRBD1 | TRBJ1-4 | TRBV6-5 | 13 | TGTGCCAGCAGCCGACAGGGAAGAGAAAAACTGTTTTTT | CASSRQGREKLFF
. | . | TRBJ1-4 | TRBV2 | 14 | TGTGCCAGCATCGCGGACCTGGGGGGTGAAAAACTGTTTTTT | CASIADLGGEKLFF
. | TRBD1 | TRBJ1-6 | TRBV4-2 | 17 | TGTGCCAGCAGCCAAGACAGGGGGCGTTCTTATAATTCACCCCTCCACTTT | CASSQDRGRSYNSPLHF
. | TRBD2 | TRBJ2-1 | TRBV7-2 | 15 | TGTGCCAGCAGCTTAGCCGTCCTGCGGGGGGATGAGCAGTTCTTC | CASSLAVLRGDEQFF
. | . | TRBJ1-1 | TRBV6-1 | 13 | TGTGCCAGCAGTGAAGGCCAGGCGCGTCTAGCTTTCTTT | CASSEGQARLAFF
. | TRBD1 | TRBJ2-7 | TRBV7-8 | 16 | TGTGCCAGCATGCAGGGAACGGGACAGGGGTTCTACGAGCAGTACTTC | CASMQGTGQGFYEQYF
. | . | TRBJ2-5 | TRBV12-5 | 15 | TGTGCTAGTGGTTTGGCCCCCGCGGGACCCACGGTAGAGTACTTC | CASGLAPAGPTVEYF
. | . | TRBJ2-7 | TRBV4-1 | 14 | TGCGCCAGCAGCCTTTATCTACAGGGCTACGAGCAGTACTTC | CASSLYLQGYEQYF
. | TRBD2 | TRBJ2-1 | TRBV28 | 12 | TGTGCCAGCAGACTAGCGAACAATGAGCAGTTCTTC | CASRLANNEQFF
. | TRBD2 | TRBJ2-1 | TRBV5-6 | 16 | TGTGCCAGCAGCTTCGGGGGGGTTAGGGCCTACAATGAGCAGTTCTTC | CASSFGGVRAYNEQFF
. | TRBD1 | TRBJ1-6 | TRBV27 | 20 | TGTGCCAGCAGTAAGAGGACAGGGGTTTCAGGATTGGGCTATAATTCACCCCTCCACTTT | CASSKRTGVSGLGYNSPLHF
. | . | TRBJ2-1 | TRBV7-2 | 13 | TGTGCCAGCAGCCTAGTTTCTTACAATGAGCAGTTCTTC | CASSLVSYNEQFF
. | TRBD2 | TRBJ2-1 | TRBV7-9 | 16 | TGTGCCAGCAGCTTAGGAACAGCGGGAGGGTCCGATGAGCAGTTCTTC | CASSLGTAGGSDEQFF
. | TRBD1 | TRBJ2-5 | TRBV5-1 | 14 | TGCGCCAGCTCCTCACCAGGGGGCGCGGAGACCCAGTACTTC | CASSSPGGAETQYF
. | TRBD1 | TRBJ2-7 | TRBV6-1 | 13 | TGTGCCAGCAGCATGGGACAGGCATACGAGCAGTACTTC | CASSMGQAYEQYF
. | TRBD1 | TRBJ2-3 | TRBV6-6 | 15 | TGTGCCAGCAGACTCCGGGACAGGGGGCGAGATACGCAGTATTTT | CASRLRDRGRDTQYF
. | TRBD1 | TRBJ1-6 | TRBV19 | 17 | TGTGCCAGTAGTACGAACCTACCGACAGGGATGGGTTCACCCCTCCACTTT | CASSTNLPTGMGSPLHF
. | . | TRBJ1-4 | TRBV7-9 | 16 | TGTGCCAGCAGCCAGGAAGGTGGGCTGCCCACTGAAAAACTGTTTTTT | CASSQEGGLPTEKLFF
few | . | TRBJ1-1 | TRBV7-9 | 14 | TGTGCCAGCAGCCCGCCCGGGGAGAACACTGAAGCTTTCTTT | CASSPPGENTEAFF
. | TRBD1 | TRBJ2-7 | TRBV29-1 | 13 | TGCAGCGGGGGGACCGGGACAGGAAACGAGCAGTACTTC | CSGGTGTGNEQYF
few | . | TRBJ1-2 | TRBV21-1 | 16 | TGTGCCAGCAGCCCAACAGGGACCCGATCCAACTATGGCTACACCTTC | CASSPTGTRSNYGYTF